A single sample is the source of the 21 T cell receptor beta chains below, sequenced in a study of cytomegalovirus exposure and HLA in healthy donors. PCR amplification relied on 60 Vbeta primers (plus 13 Jbeta primers). Generated by immunoSEQ multiplex PCR, the TCRdb table keeps only in-frame clones and is missing some. The data contain some 150,000 clones, over 60% of them seen just once; the ten biggest clones take up 2.8%. The source material was PBMCs. The receptors shown here come from a woman aged 25 to 39 in good health and CMV-seronegative.

Note on this clone: This specimen includes other DNA sequences encoding the same CDR3. The chain employs TRBV9 and TRBJ2-7, with 14 bases identical to TRBD2. The CDR3 has 15 amino acids. Losses at the gene ends were 4 bases for V and 3 bases for J; bases not matched to a gene: 3. Germline-derived CDR1 and CDR2 are SGDLS and YYNGEE. The CDR3 region is CASSPGTSGSYEQYF. Here the CDR3 DNA reads TGTGCCAGCAGCCCCGGGACTAGCGGGAGCTACGAGCAGTACTTC.

The chain employs TRBV28 and TRBJ1-1; D remains unclear. The CDR3 has 14 residues. V shed 8 bases and J shed 0 bases, with 13 bases lying between them. Per germline, CDR1 MDHEN and CDR2 SYDVKM. The DNA of the CDR3 is TGTGCCAGCTGGCAATGGCAGATGAACACTGAAGCTTTCTTT. Residues: CASWQWQMNTEAFF.

The rearrangement joins TRBV7-2 to TRBJ1-1; D may be TRBD1 (5 bases). This CDR3 is built from 12 residues. The V and J ends lost 4 bases and 7 bases respectively, with 10 bases between them. Germline V gene lookup returns CDR1 SGHTA and CDR2 FQGNSA. CDR3 in amino acids: CASSSLGHEAFF. Written as DNA, the CDR3 is TGTGCCAGCAGCTCCCTCGGACATGAAGCTTTCTTT.

The CDR3 spells CASSLGLASDTQYF. The CDR3 coding sequence is TGTGCCAGCAGCCTAGGACTAGCGTCAGATACGCAGTATTTT. This rearrangement joins TRBV6-6 to TRBJ2-3; 9 bases agree with TRBD2. The V gene's germline CDR1 is MNHNY and CDR2 SVGAGI (reference sequence). After removal of 6 bases from V and 4 bases from J, the junction contained 5 bases not matched to a gene. The CDR3 consists of 14 residues.

V usage is TRBV5-1 and J usage is TRBJ1-4; 8 bases agree with TRBD1. With 3 bases clipped from V and 4 bases from J, the junction kept 8 bases outside the gene matches. Germline loops: CDR1 SGHRS, CDR2 YFSETQ. The CDR3 is 16 amino acids. The CDR3 sequence: CASSSGTGGGNEKLFF. The CDR3 nucleotides read TGCGCCAGCAGCTCTGGAACAGGGGGGGGTAATGAAAAACTGTTTTTT.

V and J are TRBV29-1 and TRBJ1-1, with a possible D match to TRBD1 (6 bases). This CDR3 has 13 residues. Germline assignment: CDR1 SQVTM and CDR2 ANQGSEA. V gave up 4 bases and J gave up 3 bases, with 12 bases separating them. The CDR3 DNA reads as TGCAGCGTTGGGCGGGGGGGCGACACTGAAGCTTTCTTT. This sequence encodes CSVGRGGDTEAFF. The variable domain in full, with the rest retrieved from reference TRBV29-1 and TRBJ1-1, is SAVISQKPSRDICQRGTSLTIQCQVDSQVTMMFWYRQQPGQSLTLIATANQGSEATYESGFVIDKFPISRPNLTFSTLTVSNMSPEDSSIYLCSVGRGGDTEAFFGQGTRLTVV.

This chain links TRBV29-1 with TRBJ2-5; 8 bases fit TRBD2. The V gene end was trimmed by 6 bases and the J gene end by 7 bases; junction bases not matched to a gene: 19. The CDR3 is made up of 16 amino acids. Germline V gene data show CDR1 as SQVTM and CDR2 as ANQGSEA. The CDR3 nucleotides read TGCAGCGTCCGAGGGAGCGGGGGAGGACGGGAGGGGACCCAGTACTTC. It is translated as CSVRGSGGGREGTQYF.

The V call is TRBV20-1, the J call TRBJ2-1, with unresolved D. Germline V CDR1 and CDR2: DFQATT, SNEGSKA (reference sequence). The CDR3 covers 11 residues. The CDR3 sequence is CSRLNNNEQFF. In nucleotides, the CDR3 is TGCAGCCGACTCAATAACAATGAGCAGTTCTTC.

CDR3 nucleotides: TGTGCCACCAGCAGAGCTAGGGGAAACTATGGCTACACCTTC. Amino acids: CATSRARGNYGYTF. The chain uses TRBV15 and TRBJ1-2, with a possible D match to TRBD1 (5 bases). This CDR3 spans 14 amino acids. V was clipped by 1 base and J by 2 bases, with 8 bases between them. From germline, CDR1 is LNHNV and CDR2 YYDKDF (reference sequence).

This chain uses TRBV7-9 with TRBJ1-1; D not resolved. CDR3 length: 13 residues. The germline CDR1 and CDR2 sequences are SEHNR and FQNEAQ (reference sequence). The ends were cut back, 5 bases at V and 12 bases at J, with 19 bases in the middle. This CDR3 is CASSKDGKTEPFF. CDR3 coding DNA: TGTGCCAGCAGCAAAGACGGAAAGACGGAGCCTTTCTTT.

The chain combines TRBV11-3 with TRBJ2-4; D not certain. CDR1 and CDR2 from the germline V gene are SGHNT and YENEEA. V was clipped by 7 bases and J by 1 base, with 8 bases between them. The CDR3 covers 13 residues. CDR3 region: CASTSGAKNIQYF. CDR3 bases: TGTGCCAGCACTTCCGGGGCCAAAAACATTCAGTACTTC.

The rearrangement joins TRBV7-9 to TRBJ2-1; 11 nucleotides match TRBD2. CDR1 and CDR2 (germline): SEHNR, FQNEAQ (reference sequence). J lost 7 bases, V lost 4 bases, and 3 bases had no gene match. The CDR3 has 14 residues. CDR3 DNA sequence: TGTGCCAGCAGCTATAGCGGGGGGGGAAATGAGCAGTTCTTC. This translates into CASSYSGGGNEQFF.

The chain is built from TRBV10-2 and TRBJ1-1; 7 bases are shared with TRBD1. The CDR3 runs to 13 residues. J lost 6 bases, V lost 8 bases, and 9 bases had no gene match. Germline V gene lookup returns CDR1 WSHSY and CDR2 SAAADI. The CDR3, as DNA: TGCGCCAGCCAAGGGACAGAGGGGGCTGAAGCTTTCTTT. Amino acid sequence: CASQGTEGAEAFF.

This clone appeared a few times. The chain combines TRBV5-4 with TRBJ1-2; TRBD1 matches 9 bases. This CDR3 has 15 residues. CDR1 SGHNT and CDR2 YYREEE come from the germline V gene (reference sequence). With V trimmed by 4 bases and J by 3 bases, 7 bases remained unmatched. The CDR3 region is CASSQRTGEDYGYTF. Here the CDR3 DNA reads TGTGCCAGCAGCCAAAGGACAGGGGAGGACTATGGCTACACCTTC.

V usage is TRBV27 and J usage is TRBJ2-1; 9 bases fit TRBD1. Germline V lookup: CDR1 MNHEY, CDR2 SMNVEV (reference sequence). The ends lost 2 bases at V and 14 bases at J; junction bases unmatched: 7. The CDR3 is made up of 13 amino acids. The CDR3 region is CASSLGQGCPKFF. For the CDR3, the DNA is TGTGCCAGCAGTTTAGGACAGGGGTGTCCTAAGTTCTTC.

This rearrangement joins TRBV7-2 to TRBJ1-2; tentatively, D is TRBD1 (6 bases). Germline V gene lookup returns CDR1 SGHTA and CDR2 FQGNSA. The CDR3 is made up of 13 amino acids. V dropped 5 bases and J dropped 8 bases, with 15 bases sitting between them. CDR3 region: CASSARQEVGYTF. The CDR3, as DNA: TGTGCCAGCAGCGCAAGACAGGAGGTGGGCTACACCTTC. The full variable domain, rest sourced from reference TRBV7-2 and TRBJ1-2, is GAGVSQSPSNKVTEKGKDVELRCDPISGHTALYWYRQSLGQGLEFLIYFQGNSAPDKSGLPSDRFSAERTGGSVSTLTIQRTQQEDSAVYLCASSARQEVGYTFGSGTRLTVV.

V usage is TRBV18 and J usage is TRBJ2-3; D perhaps matches TRBD2 (6 bases). This CDR3 region has 13 residues. From germline, CDR1 is KGHSH and CDR2 LQKENI. Deletions cut 1 base from V and 6 bases from J, with 8 bases between. The CDR3 DNA reads TGTGCCAGCTCACCACTCGGGAGCGATACGCAGTATTTT. It yields the protein CASSPLGSDTQYF. Together with reference TRBV18 and TRBJ2-3, the CDR3 gives the full variable domain: NAGVMQNPRHLVRRRGQEARLRCSPMKGHSHVYWYRQLPEEGLKFMVYLQKENIIDESGMPKERFSAEFPKEGPSILRIQQVVRGDSAAYFCASSPLGSDTQYFGPGTRLTVL.

The chain couples TRBV9 to TRBJ2-1, with 10 bases aligning to TRBD2. The V and J ends lost 4 bases and 0 bases, in that order; junction bases with no gene match: 7. The CDR3 runs 17 residues. Per the germline V gene, CDR1 is SGDLS and CDR2 is YYNGEE. Here the CDR3 DNA reads TGTGCCAGCAGCACCTTAGCGGGAGGTATCTCCTACAATGAGCAGTTCTTC. Translation gives CASSTLAGGISYNEQFF. Full variable domain (rest looked up from reference TRBV9 and TRBJ2-1): DSGVTQTPKHLITATGQRVTLRCSPRSGDLSVYWYQQSLDQGLQFLIQYYNGEERAKGNILERFSAQQFPDLHSELNLSSLELGDSALYFCASSTLAGGISYNEQFFGPGTRLTVL.

CDR3 in DNA: TGTGCCAGCAGCTTGGTTTTGGGGGGAGAGCAGTACTTC. This translates into CASSLVLGGEQYF. The rearrangement uses TRBV5-6 and TRBJ2-7; D perhaps matches TRBD2 (6 bases). Trimming cost V 0 bases and J 7 bases, with 11 bases left between them. Germline V lookup: CDR1 SGHDT, CDR2 YYEEEE. CDR3 length: 13 residues.

A single count supports this clone. The chain links TRBV19 to TRBJ1-2; possible D gene TRBD1, 6 bases. Germline V gene lookup returns CDR1 LNHDA and CDR2 SQIVND (reference sequence). CDR3 length: 14 amino acids. V was cut by 3 bases and J by 7 bases, with 15 bases left in between. The CDR3 here is CASSIPGQQTGYTF. As DNA, the CDR3 is TGTGCCAGTAGTATCCCTGGACAGCAGACTGGCTACACCTTC. Full variable domain (rest looked up from reference TRBV19 and TRBJ1-2): DGGITQSPKYLFRKEGQNVTLSCEQNLNHDAMYWYRQDPGQGLRLIYYSQIVNDFQKGDIAEGYSVSREKKESFPLTVTSAQKNPTAFYLCASSIPGQQTGYTFGSGTRLTVV.

This clone was counted once. The V and J genes are TRBV15 and TRBJ1-5; tentatively, D is TRBD1 (6 bases). Germline values: CDR1 LNHNV, CDR2 YYDKDF (reference sequence). Trimming left V 2 bases short and J 5 bases short, with 13 bases between. There are 15 residues in the CDR3. As DNA, the CDR3 is TGTGCCACCAGCAGATCCAGGGGATTGCATCAGCCCCAGCATTTT. Encoded protein: CATSRSRGLHQPQHF. Full variable domain (outside the CDR3, taken from reference TRBV15 and TRBJ1-5): DAMVIQNPRYQVTQFGKPVTLSCSQTLNHNVMYWYQQKSSQAPKLLFHYYDKDFNNEADTPDNFQSRRPNTSFCFLDIRSPGLGDTAMYLCATSRSRGLHQPQHFGDGTRLSIL.